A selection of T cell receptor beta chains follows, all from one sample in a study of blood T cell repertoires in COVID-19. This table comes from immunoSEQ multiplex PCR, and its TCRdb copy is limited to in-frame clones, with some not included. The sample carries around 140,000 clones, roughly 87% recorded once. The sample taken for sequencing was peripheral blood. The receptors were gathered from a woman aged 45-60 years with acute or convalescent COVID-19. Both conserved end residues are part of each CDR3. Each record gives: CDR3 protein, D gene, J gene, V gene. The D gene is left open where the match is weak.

CDR3: CASAGQITNTGELFF
D: .
J: TRBJ2-2
V: TRBV7-6

CDR3: CASGRDSGANVLTF
D: TRBD2
J: TRBJ2-6
V: TRBV6-4

CDR3: CAWNPSGQNTEAFF
D: .
J: TRBJ1-1
V: TRBV30

CDR3: CSASRGSDSNQPQHF
D: .
J: TRBJ1-5
V: TRBV20-1

CDR3: CASSPPGTNTGELFF
D: .
J: TRBJ2-2
V: TRBV18

CDR3: CASSPDTPHYTF
D: .
J: TRBJ1-2
V: TRBV5-4

CDR3: CASSEDRGTDTQYF
D: TRBD1
J: TRBJ2-3
V: TRBV2

CDR3: CASSPWTSGRMGQETQYF
D: TRBD2
J: TRBJ2-5
V: TRBV19

CDR3: CASSIDRGGTGPQHF
D: .
J: TRBJ1-5
V: TRBV19

CDR3: CASSPRDPSEQYF
D: .
J: TRBJ2-7
V: TRBV7-9

CDR3: CASSGRQGANQPQHF
D: TRBD1
J: TRBJ1-5
V: TRBV2

CDR3: CATSDFRRGDTQYF
D: .
J: TRBJ2-3
V: TRBV24-1

CDR3: CASSAGGNHYGYTF
D: .
J: TRBJ1-2
V: TRBV21-1

CDR3: CASSYGQGGYTF
D: TRBD1
J: TRBJ1-2
V: TRBV6-6

CDR3: CSASRRQLGGEQYF
D: .
J: TRBJ2-7
V: TRBV20-1

CDR3: CASSLAGGEQYF
D: .
J: TRBJ2-7
V: TRBV6-5

CDR3: CASSYSTYNEQFF
D: .
J: TRBJ2-1
V: TRBV6-5

CDR3: CASSPDRSANVLTF
D: .
J: TRBJ2-6
V: TRBV7-9

CDR3: CASSPRGTAQPQHF
D: .
J: TRBJ1-5
V: TRBV6-5

CDR3: CASSVGTGEVEKLFF
D: TRBD1
J: TRBJ1-4
V: TRBV9

CDR3: CASSLRQGNQPQHF
D: .
J: TRBJ1-5
V: TRBV27

CDR3: CASTPTGYQPQHF
D: .
J: TRBJ1-5
V: TRBV6-2/TRBV6-3

CDR3: CASSPGGYTYNEQFF
D: TRBD1
J: TRBJ2-1
V: TRBV27

CDR3: CASSQDWTRRTGELFF
D: TRBD2
J: TRBJ2-2
V: TRBV4-1

CDR3: CASSYSSGSLSDEQYF
D: .
J: TRBJ2-7
V: TRBV6-2/TRBV6-3

CDR3: CASSPKAGVHEQYF
D: .
J: TRBJ2-7
V: TRBV18

CDR3: CASSKPHGRGSIYNEQFF
D: .
J: TRBJ2-1
V: TRBV21-1

CDR3: CASSHTGQGYGNTIYF
D: TRBD1
J: TRBJ1-3
V: TRBV7-9

CDR3: CASSKTATNEKLFF
D: .
J: TRBJ1-4
V: TRBV6-5

CDR3: CASTSGTSAFYEQYF
D: TRBD2
J: TRBJ2-7
V: TRBV19

CDR3: CASSPGGDPNIQYF
D: TRBD2
J: TRBJ2-4
V: TRBV6-2/TRBV6-3

CDR3: CASSLITGPDEQYF
D: .
J: TRBJ2-7
V: TRBV18

CDR3: CASSFTGEEKLFF
D: TRBD1
J: TRBJ1-4
V: TRBV5-1

CDR3: CASSLGGYDGYTF
D: .
J: TRBJ1-2
V: TRBV11-2

CDR3: CAWSVQTSGNTIYF
D: .
J: TRBJ1-3
V: TRBV30

CDR3: CASSLDTGESPLHF
D: TRBD1
J: TRBJ1-6
V: TRBV7-8

CDR3: CASRTTSGGSDTQYF
D: TRBD2
J: TRBJ2-3
V: TRBV7-6

CDR3: CASSFSGTGYEKLFF
D: TRBD1
J: TRBJ1-4
V: TRBV5-5

CDR3: CASSYQGAGGQPQHF
D: TRBD1
J: TRBJ1-5
V: TRBV7-2

CDR3: CASSLGSGTGGTEGYTF
D: TRBD1
J: TRBJ1-2
V: TRBV5-6

CDR3: CASSPDRIANYGYTF
D: .
J: TRBJ1-2
V: TRBV7-3

CDR3: CASSTQVWGELFF
D: .
J: TRBJ2-2
V: TRBV19

CDR3: CASSAVGDSSYNSPLHF
D: TRBD1
J: TRBJ1-6
V: TRBV25-1

CDR3: CASGGYGVITDTQYF
D: .
J: TRBJ2-3
V: TRBV25-1